The rows below give T cell receptor beta chains drawn from one sample of a study of Ad26.COV2.S vaccination and SARS-CoV-2 variants. The repertoire was sequenced with immunoSEQ multiplex PCR; TCRdb's copy has only in-frame clones and lacks some. The sample lists some 420,000 clones, more than 75% occurring once. The sequencing used peripheral blood, collected in a trial of Ad26.COV2.S vaccine versus placebo. The receptors stem from a person between 18 and 59 years old who received the Ad26.COV2.S COVID-19 vaccine or a placebo. The CDR3 runs from the conserved cysteine through the conserved F or W. D genes are given only for firm matches. Clone size is stated in some rows and not others, as once, few, many or a class when expanded.

cdr3_aa: CATSRDPGSDTQYF; cdr3_nt: TGTGCCACCAGCAGAGATCCGGGATCAGATACGCAGTATTTT; v_call: TRBV15; j_call: TRBJ2-3; clone_size: NA; d_call: NA
cdr3_aa: CASSSPTRREGSQPQHF; cdr3_nt: TGTGCCAGCAGCTCTCCCACACGCAGGGAAGGGAGTCAGCCCCAGCATTTT; v_call: TRBV12-1; j_call: TRBJ1-5; clone_size: once; d_call: NA
cdr3_aa: CASSVSGGQETQYF; cdr3_nt: TGTGCCAGCAGCGTAAGCGGGGGCCAAGAGACCCAGTACTTC; v_call: TRBV9; j_call: TRBJ2-5; clone_size: NA; d_call: TRBD2
cdr3_aa: CASSSSRGRDGEAFF; cdr3_nt: TGCGCCAGCAGCTCGAGTCGGGGTCGCGACGGAGAAGCTTTCTTT; v_call: TRBV5-1; j_call: TRBJ1-1; clone_size: once; d_call: NA
cdr3_aa: CASSLGITYEQYF; cdr3_nt: TGTGCCAGCAGCTTAGGAATAACCTACGAGCAGTACTTC; v_call: TRBV11-2; j_call: TRBJ2-7; clone_size: NA; d_call: NA
cdr3_aa: CAISGQDNQPQHF; cdr3_nt: TGTGCCATCAGTGGACAGGACAATCAGCCCCAGCATTTT; v_call: TRBV10-3; j_call: TRBJ1-5; clone_size: NA; d_call: NA
cdr3_aa: CASSQGGEISPLHF; cdr3_nt: TGCGCCAGCAGCCAAGGAGGGGAGATATCACCCCTCCACTTT; v_call: TRBV4-3; j_call: TRBJ1-6; clone_size: many; d_call: NA
cdr3_aa: CASSTRGAGVNTGELFF; cdr3_nt: TGTGCCAGCTCCACTCGGGGGGCGGGGGTGAACACCGGGGAGCTGTTTTTT; v_call: TRBV5-4; j_call: TRBJ2-2; clone_size: NA; d_call: NA
cdr3_aa: CASTPRPRDTEAFF; cdr3_nt: TGCGCCAGCACCCCAAGACCCCGGGACACTGAAGCTTTCTTT; v_call: TRBV5-1; j_call: TRBJ1-1; clone_size: NA; d_call: NA
cdr3_aa: CASNRGQGGETQYF; cdr3_nt: TGCGCCAGCAATAGGGGACAGGGGGGAGAGACCCAGTACTTC; v_call: TRBV10-2; j_call: TRBJ2-5; clone_size: NA; d_call: TRBD1
cdr3_aa: CASSSPTGGPIQETQYF; cdr3_nt: TGTGCCAGCAGTTCTCCGACAGGGGGCCCGATTCAAGAGACCCAGTACTTC; v_call: TRBV28; j_call: TRBJ2-5; clone_size: once; d_call: TRBD1
cdr3_aa: CAWAQGDSYEQYF; cdr3_nt: TGTGCCTGGGCACAGGGGGACTCCTACGAGCAGTACTTC; v_call: TRBV30; j_call: TRBJ2-7; clone_size: NA; d_call: TRBD1
cdr3_aa: CASSEEAGRLLGEQFF; cdr3_nt: TGTGCCAGCAGTGAAGAGGCAGGGCGCCTTTTAGGGGAGCAGTTCTTC; v_call: TRBV6-1; j_call: TRBJ2-1; clone_size: NA; d_call: NA
cdr3_aa: CASGRGASYNEQFF; cdr3_nt: TGTGCCAGCGGCCGGGGGGCCTCCTACAATGAGCAGTTCTTC; v_call: TRBV7-9; j_call: TRBJ2-1; clone_size: NA; d_call: NA
cdr3_aa: CASSLSSHGTQYF; cdr3_nt: TGTGCCAGCAGCCTAAGCAGCCATGGGACCCAGTACTTC; v_call: TRBV6-5; j_call: TRBJ2-5; clone_size: NA; d_call: NA
cdr3_aa: CASRKQGSYEQYF; cdr3_nt: TGTGCCAGCCGAAAACAGGGTTCCTACGAGCAGTACTTC; v_call: TRBV12-3/TRBV12-4; j_call: TRBJ2-7; clone_size: NA; d_call: NA
cdr3_aa: CASSSGRGGDTDTQYF; cdr3_nt: TGTGCCAGCAGCTCAGGAAGAGGAGGGGACACAGATACGCAGTATTTT; v_call: TRBV11-1; j_call: TRBJ2-3; clone_size: NA; d_call: NA
cdr3_aa: CASSSTLAGGHEQYF; cdr3_nt: TGTGCCAGCAGCTCCACTCTAGCGGGGGGCCACGAGCAGTACTTC; v_call: TRBV3-1/TRBV3-2; j_call: TRBJ2-7; clone_size: NA; d_call: TRBD2
cdr3_aa: CAITGTGPNEQFF; cdr3_nt: TGTGCCATCACAGGGACAGGGCCCAATGAGCAGTTCTTC; v_call: TRBV10-3; j_call: TRBJ2-1; clone_size: NA; d_call: TRBD1
cdr3_aa: CAWSYRSRNEAFF; cdr3_nt: TGTGCCTGGAGTTACCGTAGCAGAAATGAAGCTTTCTTT; v_call: TRBV30; j_call: TRBJ1-1; clone_size: many; d_call: NA
cdr3_aa: CASSLEGGRLHF; cdr3_nt: TGCGCCAGCAGCTTGGAGGGCGGACGCCTCCACTTT; v_call: TRBV5-1; j_call: TRBJ1-6; clone_size: NA; d_call: NA
cdr3_aa: CASSGRERVGEQFF; cdr3_nt: TGTGCCAGCAGTGGAAGGGAAAGGGTCGGTGAGCAGTTCTTC; v_call: TRBV2; j_call: TRBJ2-1; clone_size: NA; d_call: NA
cdr3_aa: CASSLVGHLGSYNEQFF; cdr3_nt: TGTGCCAGCAGCTTAGTAGGCCACCTGGGATCCTACAATGAGCAGTTCTTC; v_call: TRBV7-8; j_call: TRBJ2-1; clone_size: NA; d_call: NA
cdr3_aa: CASSHGGTGNYEQYF; cdr3_nt: TGTGCCAGTAGTCACGGAGGGACAGGAAACTACGAGCAGTACTTC; v_call: TRBV19; j_call: TRBJ2-7; clone_size: NA; d_call: TRBD1
cdr3_aa: CSVDPGQGRYNEQFF; cdr3_nt: TGCAGCGTTGACCCGGGACAGGGGAGGTACAATGAGCAGTTCTTC; v_call: TRBV29-1; j_call: TRBJ2-1; clone_size: NA; d_call: TRBD1
cdr3_aa: CASSEGGGGWVGELFF; cdr3_nt: TGTGCCAGCAGTGAAGGTGGAGGGGGCTGGGTCGGGGAGCTGTTTTTT; v_call: TRBV6-1; j_call: TRBJ2-2; clone_size: NA; d_call: NA
cdr3_aa: CASSRSGFTEAFF; cdr3_nt: TGTGCCAGCAGCCGCAGTGGTTTCACTGAAGCTTTCTTT; v_call: TRBV7-2; j_call: TRBJ1-1; clone_size: few; d_call: NA
cdr3_aa: CASSPLSGGNNEQFF; cdr3_nt: TGCGCCAGCAGCCCTCTTAGCGGGGGAAACAATGAGCAGTTCTTC; v_call: TRBV5-1; j_call: TRBJ2-1; clone_size: NA; d_call: TRBD2
cdr3_aa: CASSLGGTGGPYEQYF; cdr3_nt: TGTGCCAGCAGCTTGGGCGGGACAGGCGGTCCCTACGAGCAGTACTTC; v_call: TRBV11-2; j_call: TRBJ2-7; clone_size: once; d_call: TRBD1
cdr3_aa: CASSPRSGHYGYTF; cdr3_nt: TGCGCCAGCAGCCCTCGATCGGGCCACTATGGCTACACCTTC; v_call: TRBV4-3; j_call: TRBJ1-2; clone_size: few; d_call: NA
cdr3_aa: CASTTGQALLLSNQPQHF; cdr3_nt: TGTGCCAGTACCACGGGACAGGCCTTACTCCTTAGCAATCAGCCCCAGCATTTT; v_call: TRBV19; j_call: TRBJ1-5; clone_size: few; d_call: TRBD1
cdr3_aa: CASSLGAGGWQYF; cdr3_nt: TGTGCCAGCAGCTTAGGAGCGGGGGGATGGCAGTACTTC; v_call: TRBV7-8; j_call: TRBJ2-7; clone_size: NA; d_call: TRBD2
cdr3_aa: CASSIASRVQETQYF; cdr3_nt: TGTGCCAGTAGTATAGCTTCCAGGGTCCAAGAGACCCAGTACTTC; v_call: TRBV19; j_call: TRBJ2-5; clone_size: NA; d_call: NA
cdr3_aa: CASSARQGIDYGYTF; cdr3_nt: TGTGCCAGCAGCGCGAGACAGGGGATAGACTATGGCTACACCTTC; v_call: TRBV9; j_call: TRBJ1-2; clone_size: NA; d_call: TRBD1
cdr3_aa: CASSSRGSGGELFF; cdr3_nt: TGTGCCAGCAGTTCCAGGGGTTCCGGCGGGGAGCTGTTTTTT; v_call: TRBV5-4; j_call: TRBJ2-2; clone_size: NA; d_call: NA
cdr3_aa: CAIRVGEYEQYF; cdr3_nt: TGTGCCATCCGGGTCGGAGAATACGAGCAGTACTTC; v_call: TRBV10-3; j_call: TRBJ2-7; clone_size: NA; d_call: NA
cdr3_aa: CASTFGGPYEQYF; cdr3_nt: TGTGCCAGCACGTTTGGGGGACCCTACGAGCAGTACTTC; v_call: TRBV25-1; j_call: TRBJ2-7; clone_size: NA; d_call: NA
cdr3_aa: CASSASASWNGYTF; cdr3_nt: TGTGCCAGCAGCGCATCAGCAAGTTGGAATGGCTACACCTTC; v_call: TRBV9; j_call: TRBJ1-2; clone_size: NA; d_call: NA
cdr3_aa: CASSSDGTYEQYF; cdr3_nt: TGTGCCAGCAGTTCGGACGGAACTTACGAGCAGTACTTC; v_call: TRBV28; j_call: TRBJ2-7; clone_size: NA; d_call: NA
cdr3_aa: CASSRDQGETQYF; cdr3_nt: TGTGCCAGCAGCCGGGACCAAGGGGAGACCCAGTACTTC; v_call: TRBV11-2; j_call: TRBJ2-5; clone_size: few; d_call: NA
cdr3_aa: CASRADPTDTQYF; cdr3_nt: TGCGCCAGTCGCGCGGATCCCACAGATACGCAGTATTTT; v_call: TRBV10-2; j_call: TRBJ2-3; clone_size: NA; d_call: NA
cdr3_aa: CASSASSGTGVTYEQYF; cdr3_nt: TGTGCCAGCAGTGCATCGTCCGGGACAGGGGTAACCTACGAGCAGTACTTC; v_call: TRBV28; j_call: TRBJ2-7; clone_size: NA; d_call: TRBD1
cdr3_aa: CASSLNSRQGFEQYF; cdr3_nt: TGTGCCAGCAGCTTAAATTCTCGTCAGGGGTTCGAGCAGTACTTC; v_call: TRBV11-3; j_call: TRBJ2-7; clone_size: NA; d_call: NA
cdr3_aa: CASSAAREISIGELFF; cdr3_nt: TGTGCCAGCAGCGCAGCTCGGGAGATAAGTATCGGGGAGCTGTTTTTT; v_call: TRBV5-4; j_call: TRBJ2-2; clone_size: NA; d_call: NA
cdr3_aa: CASSLRRDSSEQYF; cdr3_nt: TGTGCCAGCAGCTTAAGACGGGACAGTAGCGAGCAGTACTTC; v_call: TRBV7-2; j_call: TRBJ2-7; clone_size: NA; d_call: TRBD1
cdr3_aa: CASSLSPGRTDTQYF; cdr3_nt: TGTGCCAGCAGCTTATCGCCAGGGCGCACAGATACGCAGTATTTT; v_call: TRBV7-3; j_call: TRBJ2-3; clone_size: few; d_call: NA
cdr3_aa: CASSSTGGSNQPQHF; cdr3_nt: TGTGCCAGCAGTTCTACAGGGGGCTCCAATCAGCCCCAGCATTTT; v_call: TRBV28; j_call: TRBJ1-5; clone_size: NA; d_call: TRBD1
cdr3_aa: CASSTLDRPNEQFF; cdr3_nt: TGTGCCAGCAGCACCCTGGACAGGCCCAATGAGCAGTTCTTC; v_call: TRBV7-8; j_call: TRBJ2-1; clone_size: NA; d_call: TRBD1
cdr3_aa: CASSYFGRYYEQYF; cdr3_nt: TGTGCCAGCAGTTATTTCGGACGGTACTACGAGCAGTACTTC; v_call: TRBV2; j_call: TRBJ2-7; clone_size: NA; d_call: NA
cdr3_aa: CASSLGSSNQPQHF; cdr3_nt: TGTGCCAGCAGCTTGGGGAGTAGCAATCAGCCCCAGCATTTT; v_call: TRBV5-6; j_call: TRBJ1-5; clone_size: NA; d_call: NA
cdr3_aa: CAWTRSSGANVLTF; cdr3_nt: TGTGCCTGGACCCGGAGCTCTGGGGCCAACGTCCTGACTTTC; v_call: TRBV30; j_call: TRBJ2-6; clone_size: NA; d_call: NA
cdr3_aa: CARSFDRVISPEQYF; cdr3_nt: TGTGCCAGAAGCTTCGACAGGGTAATTTCTCCCGAGCAGTACTTC; v_call: TRBV5-3; j_call: TRBJ2-7; clone_size: NA; d_call: TRBD1
cdr3_aa: CASSSKDRLISGNTIYF; cdr3_nt: TGTGCCAGCAGCTCAAAGGACAGGCTAATCTCTGGAAACACCATATATTTT; v_call: TRBV7-8; j_call: TRBJ1-3; clone_size: NA; d_call: TRBD1
cdr3_aa: CASSLHRLNTEAFF; cdr3_nt: TGTGCCAGCAGTTTACACAGGTTGAACACTGAAGCTTTCTTT; v_call: TRBV28; j_call: TRBJ1-1; clone_size: NA; d_call: NA
cdr3_aa: CASRPPAGTAYGYTF; cdr3_nt: TGTGCCAGCAGACCCCCCGCCGGGACAGCTTATGGCTACACCTTC; v_call: TRBV28; j_call: TRBJ1-2; clone_size: NA; d_call: TRBD1